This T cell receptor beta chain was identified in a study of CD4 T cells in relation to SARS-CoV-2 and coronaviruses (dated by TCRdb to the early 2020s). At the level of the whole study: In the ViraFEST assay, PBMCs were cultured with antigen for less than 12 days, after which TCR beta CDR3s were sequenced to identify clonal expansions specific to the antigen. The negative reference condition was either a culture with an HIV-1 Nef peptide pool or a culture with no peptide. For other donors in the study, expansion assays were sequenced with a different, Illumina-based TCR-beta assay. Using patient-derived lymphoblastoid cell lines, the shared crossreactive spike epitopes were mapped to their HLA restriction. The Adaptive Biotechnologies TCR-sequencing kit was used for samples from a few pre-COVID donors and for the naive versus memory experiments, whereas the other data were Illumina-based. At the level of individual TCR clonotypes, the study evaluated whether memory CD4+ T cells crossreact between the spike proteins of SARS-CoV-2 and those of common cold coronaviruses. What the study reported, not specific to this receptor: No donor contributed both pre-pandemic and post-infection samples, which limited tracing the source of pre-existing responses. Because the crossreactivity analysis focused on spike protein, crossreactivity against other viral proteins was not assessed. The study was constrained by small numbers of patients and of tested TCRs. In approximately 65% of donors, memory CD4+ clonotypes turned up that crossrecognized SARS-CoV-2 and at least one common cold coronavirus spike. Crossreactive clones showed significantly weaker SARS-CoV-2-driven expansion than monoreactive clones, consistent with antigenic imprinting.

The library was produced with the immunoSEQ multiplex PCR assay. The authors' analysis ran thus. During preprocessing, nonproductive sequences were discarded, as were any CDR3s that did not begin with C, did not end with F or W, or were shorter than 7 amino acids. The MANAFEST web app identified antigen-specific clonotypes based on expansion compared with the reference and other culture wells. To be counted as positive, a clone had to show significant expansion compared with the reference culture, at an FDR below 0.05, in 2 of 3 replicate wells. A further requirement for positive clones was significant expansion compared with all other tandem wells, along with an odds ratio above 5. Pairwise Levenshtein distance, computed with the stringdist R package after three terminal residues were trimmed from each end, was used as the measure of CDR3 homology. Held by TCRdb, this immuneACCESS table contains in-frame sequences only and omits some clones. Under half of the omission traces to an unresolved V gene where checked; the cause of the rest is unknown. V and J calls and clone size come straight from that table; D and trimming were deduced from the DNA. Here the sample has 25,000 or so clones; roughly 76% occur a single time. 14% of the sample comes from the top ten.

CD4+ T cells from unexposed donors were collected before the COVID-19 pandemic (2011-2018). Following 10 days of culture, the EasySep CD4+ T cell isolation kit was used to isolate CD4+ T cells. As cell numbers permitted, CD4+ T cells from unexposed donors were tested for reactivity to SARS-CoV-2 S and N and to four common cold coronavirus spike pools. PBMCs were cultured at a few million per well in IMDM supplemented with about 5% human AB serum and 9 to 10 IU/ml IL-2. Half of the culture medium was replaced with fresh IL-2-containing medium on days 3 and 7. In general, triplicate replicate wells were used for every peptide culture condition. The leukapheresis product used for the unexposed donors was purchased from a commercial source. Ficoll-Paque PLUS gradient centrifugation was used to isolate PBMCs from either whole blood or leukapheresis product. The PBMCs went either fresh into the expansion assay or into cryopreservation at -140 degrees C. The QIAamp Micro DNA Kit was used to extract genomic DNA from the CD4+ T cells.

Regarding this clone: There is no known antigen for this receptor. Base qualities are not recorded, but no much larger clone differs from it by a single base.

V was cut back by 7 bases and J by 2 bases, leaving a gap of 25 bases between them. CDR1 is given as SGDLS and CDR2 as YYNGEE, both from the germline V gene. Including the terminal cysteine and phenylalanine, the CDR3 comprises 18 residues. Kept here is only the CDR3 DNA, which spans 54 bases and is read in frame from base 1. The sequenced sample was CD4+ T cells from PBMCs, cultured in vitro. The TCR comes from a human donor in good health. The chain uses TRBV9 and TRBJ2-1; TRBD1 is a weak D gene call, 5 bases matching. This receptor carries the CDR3 CASRTTAPFRVTYNEQFF. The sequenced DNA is TGTGCCAGCCGGACAACAGCCCCATTCAGGGTCACCTACAATGAGCAGTTCTTC. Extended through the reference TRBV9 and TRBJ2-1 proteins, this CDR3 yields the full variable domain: DSGVTQTPKHLITATGQRVTLRCSPRSGDLSVYWYQQSLDQGLQFLIQYYNGEERAKGNILERFSAQQFPDLHSELNLSSLELGDSALYFCASRTTAPFRVTYNEQFFGPGTRLTVL.